This T cell receptor beta chain stems from a study of T-cell reconstitution after alpha-beta-depleted transplantation in children. Notes on the study in general: For some patients, TCRbeta diversity was high at day 60 because of recipient T cells and thymic progenitors that survived. At around two months after transplant, the alpha-beta T cells were reportedly derived from several hundred expanded clones that came from non-depleted graft cells.

Unique molecular identifiers were incorporated into the prepared TCRbeta library. TCRdb re-called the PCR reads through MiXCR, storing one row per CDR3 protein. The profile shows 700,000 to 950,000 distinct CDR3 sequences, under 20% of them singletons. In its sample, this clonotype was seen a few times. Its specificity is unknown. V dropped 0 bases and J dropped 8; count of bases not matched to a gene: 9. CDR3 size: 15 residues. Germline lookup yields CDR1 LGHDT and CDR2 YNNKEL (reference sequence). This rearrangement joins TRBV3-1 to TRBJ1-2, with 7 bases lining up with TRBD1. The specimen was PBMCs, mostly from graft donor cells, collected 360 days after TCRalphabeta/CD19-depleted stem cell transplant. This clonotype originated in a male patient between 5 and 17 years old who had a stem cell transplant for acute lymphoblastic leukemia, so the T cells may come from the graft donor. The CDR3 loop reads CASSQEELGGNGYTF. CDR3 sequence (DNA): TGTGCCAGCAGCCAAGAAGAATTAGGGGGCAACGGCTACACCTTC.